These T cell receptor beta chains were read from a single sample in a study of T cell responses to AZD1222 COVID-19 vaccine. Sequencing was performed with immunoSEQ multiplex PCR; in TCRdb, only in-frame clones are kept and a portion is missing. Of about 82,000 clones listed, 85% to 95% are singletons. Sample: peripheral blood, taken on day 0 of AZD1222 vaccination. These receptors came from an adult in good health. CDR3s include the opening cysteine and the closing phenylalanine or tryptophan. D genes are given only for firm matches. Only some rows state a clone size, as once, few, many or a class for expanded clones.

V	D	J	size	CDR3	DNA
TRBV10-3	.	TRBJ2-7	.	CAIRGTSTYEQYF	TGTGCCATCCGCGGGACTTCCACCTACGAGCAGTACTTC
TRBV7-8	TRBD1	TRBJ1-2	.	CASSDREVNYGYTF	TGTGCCAGCAGTGACAGGGAAGTTAACTATGGCTACACCTTC
TRBV6-1	TRBD1	TRBJ2-7	.	CASSEQTGVVEEQYF	TGTGCCAGCAGTGAACAGACAGGGGTCGTCGAAGAGCAGTACTTC
TRBV5-4	.	TRBJ1-3	.	CASSLYGGNTIYF	TGTGCCAGCAGCTTGTACGGGGGAAACACCATATATTTT
TRBV6-5	.	TRBJ1-1	.	CASSYAGVTRTEAFF	TGTGCCAGCAGTTACGCTGGGGTCACGAGGACTGAAGCTTTCTTT
TRBV7-2	.	TRBJ2-3	once	CASSPRASSSTDTQYF	TGTGCCAGCAGCCCCAGGGCTTCCTCCAGCACAGATACGCAGTATTTT
TRBV10-3	.	TRBJ1-2	.	CAISGSVTGGPYGYTF	TGTGCCATCAGTGGCTCCGTGACAGGCGGACCTTATGGCTACACCTTC
TRBV9	.	TRBJ1-1	.	CASSSQGSTNTEAFF	TGTGCCAGCAGCTCCCAAGGTTCGACGAACACTGAAGCTTTCTTT
TRBV19	.	TRBJ1-2	.	CASSIDRRTHGYTF	TGTGCCAGTAGTATAGATCGGAGGACCCATGGCTACACCTTC
TRBV2	.	TRBJ1-5	.	CASSPTGEPQHF	TGTGCCAGCAGTCCAACGGGTGAGCCCCAGCATTTT
TRBV7-6	TRBD2	TRBJ2-1	.	CASSRGAGGYNEQFF	TGTGCCAGCAGCCGAGGAGCGGGGGGTTACAATGAGCAGTTCTTC
TRBV19	TRBD1	TRBJ1-5	.	CATSHRGSGSNQPQHF	TGTGCCACTTCACACAGGGGGTCCGGGAGCAATCAGCCCCAGCATTTT
TRBV3-1/TRBV3-2	.	TRBJ2-1	few	CASSQDLYNEQFF	TGTGCCAGCAGCCAAGATCTTTACAATGAGCAGTTCTTC
TRBV5-1	TRBD2	TRBJ2-3	once	CASSLEGRGKDTQYF	TGCGCCAGCAGCTTGGAGGGGAGGGGAAAAGATACGCAGTATTTT
TRBV4-1	TRBD1	TRBJ2-7	.	CASSQDRTGDYEQYF	TGCGCCAGCAGCCAAGATCGGACAGGGGACTACGAGCAGTACTTC
TRBV3-1/TRBV3-2	TRBD1	TRBJ1-1	.	CASSHSGQGNTEAFF	TGTGCCAGCAGCCACTCTGGACAGGGGAACACTGAAGCTTTCTTT
TRBV5-6	TRBD2	TRBJ2-2	.	CASSSRLAGALRELFF	TGTGCCAGCAGCTCGCGACTAGCGGGGGCCTTGCGGGAGCTGTTTTTT
TRBV6-6	TRBD1	TRBJ2-7	.	CASNDPGTGTYEQYF	TGTGCCAGCAACGACCCCGGGACAGGGACCTACGAGCAGTACTTC
TRBV11-2	.	TRBJ2-3	.	CASSHRRSGPDTQYF	TGTGCCAGCAGCCATAGGCGTAGCGGCCCAGATACGCAGTATTTT